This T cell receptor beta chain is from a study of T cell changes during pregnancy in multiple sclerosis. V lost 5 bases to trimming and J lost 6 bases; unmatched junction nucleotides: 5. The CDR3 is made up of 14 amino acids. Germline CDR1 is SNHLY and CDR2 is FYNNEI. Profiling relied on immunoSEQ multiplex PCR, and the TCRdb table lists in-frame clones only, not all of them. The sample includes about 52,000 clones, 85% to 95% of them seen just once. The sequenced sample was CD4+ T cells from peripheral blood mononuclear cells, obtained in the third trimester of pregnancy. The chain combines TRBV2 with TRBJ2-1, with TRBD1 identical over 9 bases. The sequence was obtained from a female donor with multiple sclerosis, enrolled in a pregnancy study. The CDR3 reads CASSKETGGNEQFF. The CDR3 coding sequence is TGTGCCAGCAGTAAGGAGACAGGGGGCAATGAGCAGTTCTTC.